This is a list of T cell receptor beta chains from one sample in a study of blood T cell repertoires in COVID-19. Data came from immunoSEQ multiplex PCR; TCRdb stores just in-frame clones and leaves some out. The data contain about 51,000 clones, 86% of them singletons. The sample consisted of peripheral blood. The receptors come from a man of 80 years or more with active COVID-19. Both conserved end residues are part of each CDR3. The D gene is left open where the match is weak. For some rows the clone size is stated as once, few or many, or as a class when expanded; others skip it.

TRBV10-1,.,TRBJ2-1,.,TGCGCCAGCAGAACAAAGGACCCTCGGGAGTACTCCTACAATGAGCAGTTCTTC,CASRTKDPREYSYNEQFF
TRBV9,.,TRBJ2-6,TRBD1,TGTGCCAGCAGCTCGGACAGGAGCTCTGGGGCCAACGTCCTGACTTTC,CASSSDRSSGANVLTF
TRBV30,.,TRBJ1-5,.,TGTGCCTGGAGTCGGAGGTCGGCAGTTAATCAGCCCCAGCATTTT,CAWSRRSAVNQPQHF
TRBV3-1/TRBV3-2,.,TRBJ2-1,TRBD2,TGTGCCAGCAGCCAAGATGGGGTAGCGGGGAGCTCCTACAATGAGCAGTTCTTC,CASSQDGVAGSSYNEQFF
TRBV2,.,TRBJ2-3,TRBD2,TGTGCCAGCACGGGGGGGTTCACAGATACGCAGTATTTT,CASTGGFTDTQYF
TRBV9,.,TRBJ2-7,TRBD2,TGTGCCAGTGCCGGGACTACCTACGAGCAGTACTTC,CASAGTTYEQYF
TRBV5-6,.,TRBJ2-1,TRBD2,TGTGCCAGCAGCCGTGGACTAGCGGGAACATACAATGAGCAGTTCTTC,CASSRGLAGTYNEQFF
TRBV7-2,.,TRBJ2-7,TRBD1,TGTGCCAGCAGCATCCGGGACAGCTACGAGCAGTACTTC,CASSIRDSYEQYF
TRBV5-1,.,TRBJ2-3,TRBD2,TGCGCCAGCAGCTTGGGGACTAGCGGGAGTACAGATACGCAGTATTTT,CASSLGTSGSTDTQYF
TRBV24-1,.,TRBJ2-5,TRBD1,TGTGCCACCAGTGATTCCGGGACAGGGTCTTTCGAGACCCAGTACTTC,CATSDSGTGSFETQYF
TRBV30,.,TRBJ2-7,.,TGTGCCTGGAGTGGACTGGAGGGCGACGAGCAGTACTTC,CAWSGLEGDEQYF
TRBV5-6,.,TRBJ1-2,TRBD1,TGTGCCAGCAGCTTTTCGACAGGGGATAACTATGGCTACACCTTC,CASSFSTGDNYGYTF
TRBV27,.,TRBJ2-5,.,TGTGCCAGCAGTTTATCTACCTCTCCAGGGGAAGGGACCCAGTACTTC,CASSLSTSPGEGTQYF
TRBV30,.,TRBJ2-1,.,TGTGCCTGGAGGGCGTCAGGGGACAATGAGCAGTTCTTC,CAWRASGDNEQFF
TRBV11-2,.,TRBJ1-6,.,TGTGCCAGCAGCTTAGATAGCGATACGGCCCTCCACTTT,CASSLDSDTALHF
TRBV10-2,.,TRBJ1-5,TRBD1,TGCGCCAGCAGTGAGTCGACAGGGGAGGATCAGCCCCAGCATTTT,CASSESTGEDQPQHF
TRBV6-2/TRBV6-3,.,TRBJ2-7,.,TGTGCCAGCAGTTACCTCAGCGCCTACGAGCAGTACTTC,CASSYLSAYEQYF
TRBV7-2,.,TRBJ2-5,TRBD2,TGTGCCAGCGGGGGGGTCACAGTACAAGAGACCCAGTACTTC,CASGGVTVQETQYF
TRBV7-2,.,TRBJ2-1,TRBD2,TGTGCCAGCAGCTTAATGGCTAGCGGGGATGAGCAGTTCTTC,CASSLMASGDEQFF
TRBV6-2/TRBV6-3,.,TRBJ2-1,.,TGTGCCAGCAGTTACTCTCCGGGGAGCTCCTACAATGAGCAGTTCTTC,CASSYSPGSSYNEQFF
TRBV7-2,.,TRBJ1-2,.,TGTGCCAGCAGCTTAGGGACAGTGACCTATGGCTACACCTTC,CASSLGTVTYGYTF
TRBV11-1,.,TRBJ1-1,.,TGTGCCAGCAGCTTAGATCGGGGGATGAACACTGAAGCTTTCTTT,CASSLDRGMNTEAFF
TRBV7-9,few,TRBJ2-7,.,TGTGCCAGCAACCCCCTTTCCGGGACACGAAGGGAAGAGCAGTACTTC,CASNPLSGTRREEQYF
TRBV5-1,.,TRBJ2-3,TRBD2,TGCGCCAGCAGCCTTGGGACTAGCGGGAGTTTGGATACGCAGTATTTT,CASSLGTSGSLDTQYF
TRBV6-2/TRBV6-3,.,TRBJ1-5,TRBD1,TGTGCCAGCAGCCGCATGGAGGGACAGGGGGCCGTGGGCAATCAGCCCCAGCATTTT,CASSRMEGQGAVGNQPQHF
TRBV2,.,TRBJ2-1,.,TGTGCCAGCAGCAAGGGGGGGGTAGGGGAGCAGTTCTTC,CASSKGGVGEQFF
TRBV5-5,.,TRBJ2-7,TRBD2,TGTGCCAGCAGCATCGCCGGGACTAGAGACTACGAGCAGTACTTC,CASSIAGTRDYEQYF
TRBV15,.,TRBJ2-7,TRBD2,TGTGCCACCAGCAGAGATCTAGCGGGAGGACCGCAGTACTTC,CATSRDLAGGPQYF
TRBV6-5,.,TRBJ2-7,TRBD1,TGTGCCAGCAGTAAAAACAGGGGCGGCTACGAGCAGTACTTC,CASSKNRGGYEQYF
TRBV9,.,TRBJ2-1,TRBD2,TGTGCCAGCAGCGCGAAGGGACTAGAACTTTACAATGAGCAGTTCTTC,CASSAKGLELYNEQFF
TRBV2,.,TRBJ2-2,.,TGTGCCAGCAGTGCAAACAGGGTCGACACCGGGGAGCTGTTTTTT,CASSANRVDTGELFF
TRBV7-9,.,TRBJ1-1,TRBD1,TGTGCCAGCGGCTTCCATGGGGACAGGGCTAAGGAAGCTTTCTTT,CASGFHGDRAKEAFF
TRBV28,.,TRBJ2-7,TRBD1,TGTGCCAGCAGTCTACCAGCGGACAGGACCTACGAGCAGTACTTC,CASSLPADRTYEQYF
TRBV5-4,.,TRBJ2-5,TRBD1,TGTGCCAGCAGCGACCGGGACAGGGGCCTCGTGGGGGAGACCCAGTACTTC,CASSDRDRGLVGETQYF
TRBV5-1,.,TRBJ2-1,TRBD1,TGCGCCAGCAGCTTGGAGGGGGCATCCTACAATGAGCAGTTCTTC,CASSLEGASYNEQFF